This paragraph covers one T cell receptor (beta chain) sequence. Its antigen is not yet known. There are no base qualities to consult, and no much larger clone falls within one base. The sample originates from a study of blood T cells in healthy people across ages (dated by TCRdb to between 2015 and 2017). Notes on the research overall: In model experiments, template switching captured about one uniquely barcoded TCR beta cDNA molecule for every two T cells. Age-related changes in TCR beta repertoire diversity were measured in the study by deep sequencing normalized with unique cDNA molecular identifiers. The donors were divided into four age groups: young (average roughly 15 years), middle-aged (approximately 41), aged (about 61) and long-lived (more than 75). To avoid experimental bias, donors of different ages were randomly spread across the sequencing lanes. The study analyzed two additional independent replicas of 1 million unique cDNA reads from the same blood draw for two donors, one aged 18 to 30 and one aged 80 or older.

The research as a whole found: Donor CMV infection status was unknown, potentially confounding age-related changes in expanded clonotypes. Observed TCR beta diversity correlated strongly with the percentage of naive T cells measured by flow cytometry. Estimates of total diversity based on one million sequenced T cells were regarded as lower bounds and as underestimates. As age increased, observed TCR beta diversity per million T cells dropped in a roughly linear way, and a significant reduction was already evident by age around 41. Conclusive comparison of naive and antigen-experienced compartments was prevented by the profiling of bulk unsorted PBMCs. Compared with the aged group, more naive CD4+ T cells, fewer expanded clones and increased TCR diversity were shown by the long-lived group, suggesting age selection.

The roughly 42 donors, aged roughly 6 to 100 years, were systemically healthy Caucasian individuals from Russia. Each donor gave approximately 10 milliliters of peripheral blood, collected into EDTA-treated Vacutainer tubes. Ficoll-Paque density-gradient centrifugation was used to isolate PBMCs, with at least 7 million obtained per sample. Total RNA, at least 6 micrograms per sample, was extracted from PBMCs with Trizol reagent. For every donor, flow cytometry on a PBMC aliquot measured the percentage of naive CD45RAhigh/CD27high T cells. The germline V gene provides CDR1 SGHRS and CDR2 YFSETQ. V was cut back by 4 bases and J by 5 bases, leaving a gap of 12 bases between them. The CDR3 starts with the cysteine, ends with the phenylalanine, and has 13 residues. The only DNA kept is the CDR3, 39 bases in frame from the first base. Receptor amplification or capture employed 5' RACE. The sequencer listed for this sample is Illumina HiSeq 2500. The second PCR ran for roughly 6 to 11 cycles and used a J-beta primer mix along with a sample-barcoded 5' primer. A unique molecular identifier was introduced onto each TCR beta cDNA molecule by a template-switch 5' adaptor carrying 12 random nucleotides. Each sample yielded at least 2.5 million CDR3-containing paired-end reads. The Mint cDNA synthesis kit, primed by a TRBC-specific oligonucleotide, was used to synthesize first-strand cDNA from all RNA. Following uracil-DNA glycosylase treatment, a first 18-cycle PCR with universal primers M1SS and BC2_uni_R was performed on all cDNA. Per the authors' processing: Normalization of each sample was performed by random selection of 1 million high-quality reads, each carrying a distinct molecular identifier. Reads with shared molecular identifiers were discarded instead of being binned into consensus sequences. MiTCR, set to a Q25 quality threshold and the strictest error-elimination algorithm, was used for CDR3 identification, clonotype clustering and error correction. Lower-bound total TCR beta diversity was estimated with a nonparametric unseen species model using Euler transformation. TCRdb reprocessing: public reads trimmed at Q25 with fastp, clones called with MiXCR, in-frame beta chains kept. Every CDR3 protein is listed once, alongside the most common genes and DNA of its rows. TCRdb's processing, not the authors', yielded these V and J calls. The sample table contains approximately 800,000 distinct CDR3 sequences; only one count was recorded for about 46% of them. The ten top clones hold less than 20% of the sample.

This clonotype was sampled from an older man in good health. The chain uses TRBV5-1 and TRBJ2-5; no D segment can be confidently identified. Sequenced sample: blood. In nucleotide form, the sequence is TGCGCCAGCAGCACAGAAGCTTGGGAGACCCAGTACTTC. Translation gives CASSTEAWETQYF.